Below are 14 T cell receptor beta chains sequenced from a single sample in a study of OX40 agonist ivuxolimab in advanced cancers. TCRdb keeps only in-frame clones here, not all; method: immunoSEQ multiplex PCR. The repertoire holds about 30,000 clones, with 75% to 95% as singletons. Sequenced here: CD4+ or CD8+ T cells sorted from blood, sampled in a trial of the OX40 agonist ivuxolimab. These receptor sequences come from an adult with an advanced solid tumor such as melanoma, head and neck, liver or kidney cancer.

The rearrangement links TRBV30 to TRBJ2-2; D unresolved. The V end was cut by 4 bases, the J end by 4 bases, with 7 bases between. This CDR3 contains 12 residues. The V gene's germline CDR1 is GTSNPN and CDR2 SVGIG (reference sequence). As DNA, the CDR3 is TGTGCCTGGAATCTTGCCACCGGGGAGCTGTTTTTT. Translated, it gives CAWNLATGELFF.

The rearrangement joins TRBV7-9 to TRBJ2-1; D could derive from TRBD1 or TRBD2 (5 bases each). Trimming left V 2 bases short and J 6 bases short, with 11 bases between. Germline CDR1 SEHNR, CDR2 FQNEAQ (reference sequence). The CDR3 has 14 amino acids. The chain's CDR3 is CASSLPGRGNEQFF. As DNA, the CDR3 is TGTGCCAGCAGCTTACCGGGAAGGGGCAATGAGCAGTTCTTC.

This clone has a single count. The chain recombines TRBV6-4 with TRBJ1-2; TRBD1 matches 7 bases. CDR1 is MRHNA and CDR2 is SNTAGT in the germline V gene. With V trimmed by 1 base and J by 3 bases, 5 bases remained unmatched. The CDR3 is made up of 15 amino acids. This CDR3 reads CASSDWPGTDYGYTF. CDR3 DNA sequence: TGTGCCAGCAGTGACTGGCCCGGGACAGACTATGGCTACACCTTC.

This clone was observed a handful of times. This rearrangement joins TRBV7-9 to TRBJ2-7; no firm D call. CDR3 size: 12 residues. Germline CDR1 SEHNR, CDR2 FQNEAQ (reference sequence). V shed 4 bases and J shed 3 bases, with 7 bases lying between them. CDR3 region: CASSSSRYEQYF. CDR3 bases: TGTGCCAGCAGCTCGTCACGCTACGAGCAGTACTTC.

This clone was seen just once. The chain combines TRBV7-2 with TRBJ2-2; 9 nucleotides match TRBD1. The CDR3 runs 16 residues. V shed 5 bases, J shed 4 bases, and the junction held 8 bases outside the gene matches. CDR1 is SGHTA, CDR2 FQGNSA, per germline. The CDR3 here is CASSITGGAGTGELFF. In nucleotides, the CDR3 is TGTGCCAGCAGCATAACAGGGGGCGCGGGCACCGGGGAGCTGTTTTTT.

The chain is built from TRBV4-2 and TRBJ2-1; D is undetermined. Looked up from germline, CDR1 is LGHNA and CDR2 is YNFKEQ. V was trimmed by 6 bases and J by 0 bases, leaving 12 bases between them. This CDR3 is built from 15 residues. The CDR3 is CASRPGAISYNEQFF. CDR3 bases: TGTGCCAGCAGACCTGGAGCTATCTCCTACAATGAGCAGTTCTTC.

This sequence joins TRBV7-9 and TRBJ2-7; TRBD2 matches at 7 bases. This CDR3 region has 12 residues. V gave up 5 bases and J gave up 3 bases; unmatched junction bases: 1. Germline assignment: CDR1 SEHNR and CDR2 FQNEAQ (reference sequence). The DNA for the CDR3 is TGTGCCAGCAGCCCGGGAGGCTACGAGCAGTACTTC. It codes for CASSPGGYEQYF. Combining the CDR3 with reference TRBV7-9 and TRBJ2-7 gives the whole variable domain DTGVSQNPRHKITKRGQNVTFRCDPISEHNRLYWYRQTLGQGPEFLTYFQNEAQLEKSRLLSDRFSAERPKGSFSTLEIQRTEQGDSAMYLCASSPGGYEQYFGPGTRLTVT.

The rearrangement links TRBV9 to TRBJ2-3; D possibly uses TRBD1 or TRBD2 (5 bases each). This CDR3 spans 16 amino acids. Trimming shortened V by 3 bases and J by 1 base, and 15 bases separated the two germline ends. The germline CDR1 and CDR2 sequences are SGDLS and YYNGEE. This CDR3 is CASSGGGSTGTDTQYF. The CDR3, as DNA: TGTGCCAGCAGCGGGGGCGGGTCTACTGGCACAGATACGCAGTATTTT.

The gene calls are TRBV9 and TRBJ2-1; 7 nucleotides line up with TRBD1. CDR1 and CDR2 (germline): SGDLS, YYNGEE. The CDR3 loop spans 13 amino acids. V lost 4 bases, J lost 6 bases, and 4 bases stayed unmatched. The CDR3 loop is CASSNNRGNEQFF. The CDR3 DNA sequence: TGTGCCAGCAGCAATAACAGGGGCAATGAGCAGTTCTTC.

J is TRBJ2-7 and V is TRBV15, with no clear D. V was clipped by 1 base and J by 3 bases, with 10 bases between them. The CDR3 is 14 residues long. Germline loops: CDR1 LNHNV, CDR2 YYDKDF (reference sequence). This CDR3 is CATSRGLGSYEQYF. DNA of the CDR3: TGTGCCACCAGCAGAGGACTGGGCAGCTACGAGCAGTACTTC.

The chain joins TRBV29-1 to TRBJ2-1; TRBD1 aligns across 9 bases. The CDR3 spans 14 residues. The germline gives CDR1 SQVTM, CDR2 ANQGSEA. J was trimmed by 5 bases and V by 0 bases; bases with no gene match: 2. The chain's CDR3 is CSVEDGTGNNEQFF. The CDR3 DNA reads TGCAGCGTTGAAGATGGGACAGGGAACAATGAGCAGTTCTTC.

This clone was seen a single time. The genes are TRBV11-3 and TRBJ2-7, with TRBD2 matching over 9 bases. This CDR3 region has 15 residues. Germline lookup yields CDR1 SGHNT and CDR2 YENEEA. Trimming cost V 3 bases and J 1 base; bases outside gene matches: 4. This chain's CDR3 is CASSLGSGSSYEQYF. DNA for the CDR3: TGTGCCAGCAGCTTGGGTAGCGGGAGTTCCTACGAGCAGTACTTC.

The gene calls are TRBV2 and TRBJ2-7; possible D gene TRBD2, 6 bases. V was trimmed by 11 bases and J by 7 bases, leaving 21 bases between them. Germline V gene sequence: CDR1 SNHLY, CDR2 FYNNEI. This CDR3 is built from 13 residues. The DNA for the CDR3 is TGTGCCGTAGTAGGACGGGCCGGGACTGAGCAGTACTTC. This encodes CAVVGRAGTEQYF.

This clone came up once. The gene calls are TRBV13 and TRBJ2-7; TRBD2 aligns across 10 bases. Germline V lookup: CDR1 PRHDT, CDR2 FYEKMQ (reference sequence). This CDR3 is 13 amino acids long. The V and J ends lost 4 bases and 7 bases, in that order; junction bases with no gene match: 4. This CDR3 reads CASSSGLAREQYF. CDR3 nucleotides: TGTGCCAGCAGCTCGGGACTAGCGCGGGAGCAGTACTTC.